This record covers a single TCR beta chain. Its antigen is currently unknown. This entry belongs to a study of cytomegalovirus exposure and HLA in healthy donors. Study as a whole: The 120 validation repertoires were reported in a later analysis to have been generated on the same platform as the roughly 630 first-cohort repertoires.

CDR1 is LGHNA and CDR2 is YSLEER in the germline V gene. The CDR3 runs 13 residues. Trimming took off 1 base at V and 7 bases at J, with 8 bases between the two ends. Points from the study as a whole: Some TCR beta chains (roughly 150 of them) were listed as cytomegalovirus-associated.

This table comes from immunoSEQ multiplex PCR, and its TCRdb copy is limited to in-frame clones, with some not included. The profile shows about 150,000 clones, more than 70% of them singletons. Sequences were obtained from PBMCs. The chain is built from TRBV4-3 and TRBJ2-1, with D perhaps TRBD2 (5 bases). This sequence originates from a human donor in good health. The CDR3 nucleotides are TGCGCCAGCAGCCAAGGGACGGGAAATGAGCAGTTCTTC. Translation: CASSQGTGNEQFF.